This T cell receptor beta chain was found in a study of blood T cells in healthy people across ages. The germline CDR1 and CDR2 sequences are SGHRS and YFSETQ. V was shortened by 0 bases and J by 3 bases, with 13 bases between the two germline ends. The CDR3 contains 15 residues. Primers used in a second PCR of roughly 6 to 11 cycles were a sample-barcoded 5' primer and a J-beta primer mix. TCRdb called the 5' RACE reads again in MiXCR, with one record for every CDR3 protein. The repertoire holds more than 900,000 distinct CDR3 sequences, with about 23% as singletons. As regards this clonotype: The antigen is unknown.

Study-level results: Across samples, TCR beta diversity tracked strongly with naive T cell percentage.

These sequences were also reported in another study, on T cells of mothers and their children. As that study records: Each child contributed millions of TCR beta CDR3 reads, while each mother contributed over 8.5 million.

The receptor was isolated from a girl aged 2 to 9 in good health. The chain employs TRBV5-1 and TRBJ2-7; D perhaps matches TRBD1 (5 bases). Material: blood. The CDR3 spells CASSLGNLGLYEQYF. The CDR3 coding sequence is TGCGCCAGCAGCTTGGGAAACTTGGGGCTCTACGAGCAGTACTTC.